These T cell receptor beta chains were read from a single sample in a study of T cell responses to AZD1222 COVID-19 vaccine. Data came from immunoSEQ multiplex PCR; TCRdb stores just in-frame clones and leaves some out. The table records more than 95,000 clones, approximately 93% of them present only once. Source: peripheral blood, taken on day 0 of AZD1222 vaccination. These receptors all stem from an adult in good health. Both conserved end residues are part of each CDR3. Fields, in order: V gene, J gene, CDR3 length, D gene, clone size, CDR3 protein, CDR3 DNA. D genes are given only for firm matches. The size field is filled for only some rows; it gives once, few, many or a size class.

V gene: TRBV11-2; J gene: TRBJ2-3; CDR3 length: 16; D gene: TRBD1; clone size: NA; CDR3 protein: CASSTRQGPGTDTQYF; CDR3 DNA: TGTGCCAGCAGCACCCGACAGGGGCCGGGCACAGATACGCAGTATTTT
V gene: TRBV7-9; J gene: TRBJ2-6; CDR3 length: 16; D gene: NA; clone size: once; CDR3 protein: CASSSTEASGANVLTF; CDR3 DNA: TGTGCCAGCAGCTCTACAGAGGCCTCTGGGGCCAACGTCCTGACTTTC
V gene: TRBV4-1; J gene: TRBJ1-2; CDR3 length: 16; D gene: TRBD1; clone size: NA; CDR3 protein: CASSHPRQGPNYGYTF; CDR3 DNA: TGCGCCAGCAGCCACCCGCGACAGGGCCCCAACTATGGCTACACCTTC
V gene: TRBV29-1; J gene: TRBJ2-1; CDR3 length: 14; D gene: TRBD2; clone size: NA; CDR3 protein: CSVGGLAQINEQFF; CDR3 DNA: TGCAGCGTTGGGGGACTAGCCCAGATTAATGAGCAGTTCTTC
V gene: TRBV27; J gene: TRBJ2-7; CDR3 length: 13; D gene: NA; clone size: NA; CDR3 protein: CASSLGDTYEQYF; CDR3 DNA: TGTGCCAGCAGTTTAGGCGATACCTACGAGCAGTACTTC
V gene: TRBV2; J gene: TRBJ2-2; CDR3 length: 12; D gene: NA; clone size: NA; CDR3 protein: CASSWAAGELFF; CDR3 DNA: TGTGCCAGCAGTTGGGCCGCCGGGGAGCTGTTTTTT
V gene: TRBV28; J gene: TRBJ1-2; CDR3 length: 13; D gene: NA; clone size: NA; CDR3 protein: CASSLGRGYGYTF; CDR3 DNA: TGTGCCAGCAGTTTGGGCAGGGGCTATGGCTACACCTTC
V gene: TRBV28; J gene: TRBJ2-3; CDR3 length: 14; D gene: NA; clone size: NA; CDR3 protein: CASRKQGDTDTQYF; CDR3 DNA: TGTGCCAGCAGGAAACAGGGCGACACAGATACGCAGTATTTT
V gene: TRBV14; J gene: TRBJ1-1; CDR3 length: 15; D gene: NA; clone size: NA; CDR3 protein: CASSSRLGLTAEAFF; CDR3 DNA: TGTGCCAGCAGCTCCCGGCTTGGGTTAACTGCTGAAGCTTTCTTT
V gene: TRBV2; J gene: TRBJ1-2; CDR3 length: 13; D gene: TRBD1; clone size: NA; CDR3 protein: CATTGTGLAGYTF; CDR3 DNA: TGTGCCACGACCGGGACAGGGCTTGCGGGCTACACCTTC